Described below is a single T cell receptor (beta chain) sequence and its context. Its specificity is not known. This sample is drawn from a study of cytomegalovirus exposure and HLA in healthy donors. V was clipped by 1 base and J by 5 bases; unmatched bases: 6. The CDR3 is made up of 15 amino acids. Per germline, CDR1 SGHKS and CDR2 YYEKEE (reference sequence). PCR employed 60 Vbeta and 13 Jbeta primers. Clones were read by immunoSEQ multiplex PCR, and TCRdb kept only the in-frame ones, dropping some. The table includes more than 150,000 clones, 76% detected once. Study-wide results and limits: The authors later linked a missense DCLRE1C variant to TCR beta V- and J-gene trimming. As was reported, the classifier diagnosed cytomegalovirus status with high specificity and sensitivity.

V and J are TRBV5-5 and TRBJ2-5; 9 nucleotides align to TRBD2. Sequencing input: PBMCs. This sequence was found in a man younger than 35 in good health and CMV-seronegative. The CDR3 here is CASSLLAGAGETQYF. CDR3 DNA sequence: TGTGCCAGCAGCTTGTTAGCGGGGGCGGGGGAGACCCAGTACTTC.